What follows describes a single T cell receptor beta chain. The antigen is unknown. The data were taken from a study of T cell responses to AZD1222 COVID-19 vaccine. Study-wide results and caveats: Only a handful of AZD1222 recipients tested seropositive at baseline. Rises in breadth and depth of Spike-specific TCRs came after two AZD1222 doses. The sample set comprised mostly white British donors with more females, and clonal diversity was possibly underestimated. The peak T cell response came first, and repertoires were sampled only after it.

The germline V gene has CDR1 SGHTA and CDR2 FQGNSA. This CDR3 spans 12 amino acids. Trimming pared 5 bases from V and 5 bases from J, leaving 7 bases between. Assay used: immunoSEQ multiplex PCR; TCRdb lists only in-frame clones, some missing. Among some 60,000 clones listed, around three quarters were seen once. Sequencing used peripheral blood, obtained 28 days after the second AZD1222 dose. The sequence derives from an adult who received the AZD1222 COVID-19 vaccine. The gene calls are TRBV7-2 and TRBJ2-1; D uncertain. This CDR3 is CASSPPDNEQFF. The CDR3 DNA follows: TGTGCCAGCAGCCCCCCCGACAATGAGCAGTTCTTC.